A single T cell receptor (beta chain) is shown here with its context. The antigen remains unidentified. The V gene's germline CDR1 is MNHEY and CDR2 SMNVEV (reference sequence). This CDR3 has 15 residues. V trimming: 5 bases; J trimming: 7 bases; junction bases outside the gene matches: 6. Assay: immunoSEQ multiplex PCR; the TCRdb copy retains only in-frame clones and omits some. The data contain around 55,000 clones, 89% of them singletons. This specimen belongs to a study of graft-versus-host responses after intestinal transplantation. Study-level information: Every one of the recipients received anti-thymocyte globulin induction and afterwards took tacrolimus and steroids for roughly 3 years.

Overall study findings and caveats: Some GvH clones appeared in ileal mucosa or blood before recipient bone marrow.

This chain joins TRBV27 and TRBJ2-1; 12 bases fit TRBD2. The sample in question was unstimulated CD4+ T cells sorted from spleen or lymph node cells, obtained before transplant. The receptor was isolated from a human donor who was the organ donor for an intestinal transplant. The CDR3 here is CASSLRLAGENEQFF. In DNA, the CDR3 is TGTGCCAGCAGTCTCCGACTAGCGGGAGAAAATGAGCAGTTCTTC.